This T cell receptor beta chain was documented in a study of CD8 T cells in ankylosing spondylitis. Findings of the study overall: In reactive arthritis synovial fluid and blood, some motif variants had been reported before. Within ankylosing spondylitis blood, a TCR beta motif made up of eight highly homologous variants appeared to be characteristic.

The trim removed 4 bases at V and 2 bases at J, leaving 14 bases unmatched. Germline CDR1 is SGDLS and CDR2 is YYNGEE. The length of the CDR3 is 17 residues. The table lists this clonotype with many counts. Its antigen is unidentified. TCRdb independently ran MiXCR on the 5' RACE reads; one entry per CDR3 protein. The top ten hold about 4% of the sample, which has 40,000 to 50,000 distinct CDR3 sequences, around 3.8% seen once. The specimen sequenced was blood, either unsorted or a sorted T cell fraction (not recorded which). This clonotype was sampled from a female donor with ankylosing spondylitis or in good health (not recorded which). The J gene is TRBJ2-7, the V gene TRBV9, with 8 bases fitting TRBD2. The CDR3: CASSPRVGSGATYEQYF. CDR3 coding DNA: TGTGCCAGCAGCCCCCGTGTAGGTAGCGGGGCAACCTACGAGCAGTACTTC. The full variable domain, rest sourced from reference TRBV9 and TRBJ2-7, is DSGVTQTPKHLITATGQRVTLRCSPRSGDLSVYWYQQSLDQGLQFLIQYYNGEERAKGNILERFSAQQFPDLHSELNLSSLELGDSALYFCASSPRVGSGATYEQYFGPGTRLTVT.